A selection of T cell receptor beta chains follows, all from one sample in a study of OX40 agonist ivuxolimab in advanced cancers. Produced via immunoSEQ multiplex PCR; TCRdb's table is partial and in-frame only. The data contain 90,000 or so clones, under 95% of them seen just once; the ten biggest clones take up 3% to 4%. This specimen was CD4+ or CD8+ T cells sorted from blood, taken in a trial of the OX40 agonist ivuxolimab. These receptors all stem from an adult with an advanced solid tumor such as melanoma, head and neck, liver or kidney cancer. CDR3s include the opening cysteine and the closing phenylalanine or tryptophan. Each record gives: V gene, D gene, J gene, CDR3 length, clone size, CDR3 DNA, CDR3 protein. A D gene is named only where the DNA matches it firmly. For some rows the clone size is stated as once, few or many, or as a class when expanded; others skip it.

V gene: TRBV9; D gene: -; J gene: TRBJ2-1; CDR3 length: 12; clone size: -; CDR3 DNA: TGTGCCAGCAGCCGCGGGTCGAATGAGCAGTTCTTC; CDR3 protein: CASSRGSNEQFF
V gene: TRBV2; D gene: -; J gene: TRBJ2-1; CDR3 length: 13; clone size: -; CDR3 DNA: TGTGCCAGCAGTGAAACGTGGGGGGATGAGCAGTTCTTC; CDR3 protein: CASSETWGDEQFF
V gene: TRBV27; D gene: -; J gene: TRBJ1-5; CDR3 length: 11; clone size: -; CDR3 DNA: TGTGCCAGCAGTGGAAAACAGCCCCAGCATTTT; CDR3 protein: CASSGKQPQHF
V gene: TRBV6-1; D gene: -; J gene: TRBJ1-3; CDR3 length: 15; clone size: -; CDR3 DNA: TGTGCCAGCAGTGAATTGGGGGCTATTGGAAACACCATATATTTT; CDR3 protein: CASSELGAIGNTIYF
V gene: TRBV5-6; D gene: -; J gene: TRBJ1-2; CDR3 length: 15; clone size: -; CDR3 DNA: TGTGCCAGCAGCTTTGAGGGGGGACTGATCTATGGCTACACCTTC; CDR3 protein: CASSFEGGLIYGYTF
V gene: TRBV28; D gene: -; J gene: TRBJ1-5; CDR3 length: 15; clone size: -; CDR3 DNA: TGTGCCAGCAGTTTTGAGCTGAGGGGCAATCAGCCCCAGCATTTT; CDR3 protein: CASSFELRGNQPQHF
V gene: TRBV2; D gene: -; J gene: TRBJ2-7; CDR3 length: 13; clone size: -; CDR3 DNA: TGTGCCAGCAGTGAGTGGGGGGCGGACGAGCAGTACTTC; CDR3 protein: CASSEWGADEQYF
V gene: TRBV27; D gene: -; J gene: TRBJ1-5; CDR3 length: 17; clone size: once; CDR3 DNA: TGTGCCAGCAGTTTGAGGCCCCCCCCGTATAGCAATCAGCCCCAGCATTTT; CDR3 protein: CASSLRPPPYSNQPQHF
V gene: TRBV4-1; D gene: TRBD1; J gene: TRBJ1-5; CDR3 length: 15; clone size: -; CDR3 DNA: TGCGCCAGCAGCCAATGGACAGGACACAATCAGCCCCAGCATTTT; CDR3 protein: CASSQWTGHNQPQHF
V gene: TRBV27; D gene: -; J gene: TRBJ2-7; CDR3 length: 15; clone size: -; CDR3 DNA: TGTGCCAGCACCTATACCGGACAGACAAGGTACGAGCAGTACTTC; CDR3 protein: CASTYTGQTRYEQYF
V gene: TRBV19; D gene: TRBD1; J gene: TRBJ2-7; CDR3 length: 14; clone size: -; CDR3 DNA: TGTGCCAGTAGTATAGCGGGACAGGTATACGAGCAGTACTTC; CDR3 protein: CASSIAGQVYEQYF
V gene: TRBV19; D gene: TRBD1; J gene: TRBJ2-7; CDR3 length: 14; clone size: -; CDR3 DNA: TGTGCCAGTACCGCCGGGACAGGGTTTTACGAGCAGTACTTC; CDR3 protein: CASTAGTGFYEQYF
V gene: TRBV4-1; D gene: -; J gene: TRBJ2-2; CDR3 length: 12; clone size: -; CDR3 DNA: TGCGCCAGCAGCCAGGGTACCGGGGAGCTGTTTTTT; CDR3 protein: CASSQGTGELFF
V gene: TRBV27; D gene: TRBD2; J gene: TRBJ2-7; CDR3 length: 15; clone size: -; CDR3 DNA: TGTGCCAGCAGCCCATGGGGGGGTGCCTCCTACGAGCAGTACTTC; CDR3 protein: CASSPWGGASYEQYF
V gene: TRBV28; D gene: -; J gene: TRBJ1-5; CDR3 length: 14; clone size: -; CDR3 DNA: TGTGCCTTACAGCCTAGGGGCGGCAATCAGCCCCAGCATTTT; CDR3 protein: CALQPRGGNQPQHF
V gene: TRBV6-5; D gene: -; J gene: TRBJ2-5; CDR3 length: 15; clone size: -; CDR3 DNA: TGTGCCAGCAGTTACTCCGTCGGTCAGCCAGGGACCCAGTACTTC; CDR3 protein: CASSYSVGQPGTQYF
V gene: TRBV30; D gene: TRBD1; J gene: TRBJ1-4; CDR3 length: 16; clone size: -; CDR3 DNA: TGTGCCTGGAGCAACCGGGACAGGGGACTTAATGAAAAACTGTTTTTT; CDR3 protein: CAWSNRDRGLNEKLFF
V gene: TRBV7-6; D gene: TRBD1; J gene: TRBJ2-7; CDR3 length: 14; clone size: once; CDR3 DNA: TGTGCCAGCAGCCAAGGGACAGGGGCCCTTGAGCAGTACTTC; CDR3 protein: CASSQGTGALEQYF
V gene: TRBV2; D gene: -; J gene: TRBJ2-5; CDR3 length: 15; clone size: -; CDR3 DNA: TGTGCCAGCAGTGAAGGCCGGAACTATGTCGGGACCCAGTACTTC; CDR3 protein: CASSEGRNYVGTQYF
V gene: TRBV5-5; D gene: -; J gene: TRBJ2-3; CDR3 length: 15; clone size: -; CDR3 DNA: TGTGCCAGCAGACCGATGGGGGGCATGGCGGATACGCAGTATTTT; CDR3 protein: CASRPMGGMADTQYF
V gene: TRBV5-1; D gene: -; J gene: TRBJ2-3; CDR3 length: 13; clone size: -; CDR3 DNA: TGCGCCAGCAGCTTGGACAGCACAGATACGCAGTATTTT; CDR3 protein: CASSLDSTDTQYF
V gene: TRBV6-1; D gene: TRBD1; J gene: TRBJ2-7; CDR3 length: 15; clone size: -; CDR3 DNA: TGTGCCAGCAGTGAATATGGGACAGATCCCTACGAGCAGTACTTC; CDR3 protein: CASSEYGTDPYEQYF
V gene: TRBV2; D gene: -; J gene: TRBJ1-2; CDR3 length: 13; clone size: few; CDR3 DNA: TGTGCCAGCAGGACAGCGATTAACTATGGCTACACCTTC; CDR3 protein: CASRTAINYGYTF
V gene: TRBV25-1; D gene: -; J gene: TRBJ2-7; CDR3 length: 16; clone size: -; CDR3 DNA: TGTGCCAGCAGTGACTTCATAGGGGGGGTAATCCACGAGCAGTACTTC; CDR3 protein: CASSDFIGGVIHEQYF
V gene: TRBV7-9; D gene: -; J gene: TRBJ2-1; CDR3 length: 14; clone size: -; CDR3 DNA: TGTGCCAGCAGCTTAGGGTACAGCGACAATGAGCAGTTCTTC; CDR3 protein: CASSLGYSDNEQFF
V gene: TRBV27; D gene: -; J gene: TRBJ1-2; CDR3 length: 13; clone size: -; CDR3 DNA: TGTGCCACCAAAAGTTTAGGGTACTATGGCTACACCTTC; CDR3 protein: CATKSLGYYGYTF
V gene: TRBV15; D gene: -; J gene: TRBJ1-5; CDR3 length: 14; clone size: -; CDR3 DNA: TGTGCCACCAGCAGTTTCCAGGGCGCTCAGCCCCAGCATTTT; CDR3 protein: CATSSFQGAQPQHF
V gene: TRBV9; D gene: -; J gene: TRBJ1-4; CDR3 length: 14; clone size: -; CDR3 DNA: TGTGCCAGCAGCCCTTGGGGGGCTAATGAAAAACTGTTTTTT; CDR3 protein: CASSPWGANEKLFF
V gene: TRBV4-1; D gene: -; J gene: TRBJ2-1; CDR3 length: 17; clone size: once; CDR3 DNA: TGCGCCAGCAGCAACGGCCCTACAGGCGTCTCCTACAATGAGCAGTTCTTC; CDR3 protein: CASSNGPTGVSYNEQFF